This record concerns one TCR beta chain sequence. As yet, its antigen is unknown. The data were taken from a study of OX40 agonist ivuxolimab in advanced cancers. Turning to the study itself: Patients in dose escalation had liver, melanoma, kidney or head and neck cancers. Eligibility admitted prior anti-PD-1, anti-PD-L1 or anti-CTLA-4 therapy; roughly 39% had some. General study points: At doses 0.1 to 3.0 mg/kg, CD4+ and CD8+ clones expanded. Some of the lowest clonal expansion was seen in partial responders at 0.1-3.0 mg/kg.

Libraries were prepared by immunoSEQ multiplex PCR; TCRdb keeps only in-frame clonotypes and omits some of them. The table shows some 70,000 clones, with roughly nine tenths occurring only once. The germline V gene has CDR1 MNHEY and CDR2 SMNVEV (reference sequence). CDR3 length equals 12 residues. V was trimmed by 3 bases and J by 7 bases, leaving 6 bases between them. The receptor was isolated from an adult with an advanced solid tumor such as melanoma, head and neck, liver or kidney cancer. This sequence joins TRBV27 and TRBJ2-2; D is unclear. Sample: CD4+ or CD8+ T cells sorted from blood, taken in a trial of the OX40 agonist ivuxolimab. Here the CDR3 reads CASSFNGGELFF. In nucleotides, the CDR3 is TGTGCCAGCAGTTTTAACGGCGGGGAGCTGTTTTTT.